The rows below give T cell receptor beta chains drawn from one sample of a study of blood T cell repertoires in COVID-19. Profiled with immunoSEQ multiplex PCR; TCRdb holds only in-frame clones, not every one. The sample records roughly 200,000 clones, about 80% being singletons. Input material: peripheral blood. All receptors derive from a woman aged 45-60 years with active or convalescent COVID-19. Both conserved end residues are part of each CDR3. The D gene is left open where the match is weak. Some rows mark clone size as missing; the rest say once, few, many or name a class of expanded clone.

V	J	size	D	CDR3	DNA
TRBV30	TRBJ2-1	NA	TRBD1	CAWNLRTGKFEEGQNEQFF	TGTGCCTGGAACCTACGGACAGGGAAGTTCGAAGAGGGTCAAAATGAGCAGTTCTTC
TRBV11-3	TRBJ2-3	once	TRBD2	CASSPSRTSVHTQYF	TGTGCCAGCAGCCCTTCAAGGACTAGCGTCCATACGCAGTATTTT
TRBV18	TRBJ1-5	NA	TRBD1	CASSPGQGNTQQPQHF	TGTGCCAGCTCACCCGGACAGGGGAATACTCAACAGCCCCAGCATTTT
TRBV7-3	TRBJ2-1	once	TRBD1	CASSFDRVNSNEQFF	TGTGCCAGCAGCTTTGACAGGGTGAATTCCAATGAGCAGTTCTTC
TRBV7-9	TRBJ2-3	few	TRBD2	CASSLGLADTQYF	TGTGCCAGCAGCTTAGGACTAGCGGATACGCAGTATTTT
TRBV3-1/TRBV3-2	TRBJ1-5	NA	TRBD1	CASSQDRANQPQHF	TGTGCCAGCAGCCAGGACAGGGCCAATCAGCCCCAGCATTTT
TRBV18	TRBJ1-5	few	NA	CASSPQGWSQPQHF	TGTGCCAGCTCACCGCAGGGGTGGAGTCAGCCCCAGCATTTT
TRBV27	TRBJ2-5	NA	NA	CASRVWGNQETQYF	TGTGCCAGCAGAGTATGGGGCAACCAAGAGACCCAGTACTTC
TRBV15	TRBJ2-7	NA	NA	CATSRGELQDEQYF	TGTGCCACCAGCAGAGGTGAACTACAGGACGAGCAGTACTTC
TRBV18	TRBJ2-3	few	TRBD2	CASSPGLAGGSTSTDTQYF	TGTGCCAGCTCACCCGGACTAGCGGGAGGTTCGACCAGCACAGATACGCAGTATTTT
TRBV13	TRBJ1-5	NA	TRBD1	CASSFRATGLQPQHF	TGTGCCAGCAGCTTTAGGGCGACAGGGTTGCAGCCCCAGCATTTT
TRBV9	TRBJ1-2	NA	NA	CASSVDRDRPYGYTF	TGTGCCAGCAGCGTAGACCGAGACAGACCCTATGGCTACACCTTC
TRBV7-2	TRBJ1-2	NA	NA	CASSLDRSYGYTF	TGTGCCAGCAGCTTGGACAGAAGCTATGGCTACACCTTC